The clone carrying this T cell receptor beta chain was seen more than once but under ten times. This sample is part of a study of response to subunit inactivated influenza vaccine. CDR3 length: 15 residues. Trimming took off 2 bases at V and 3 bases at J, with 14 bases between the two ends. Germline values: CDR1 SGHTA, CDR2 FQGNSA. One entry per CDR3 protein results from TCRdb running MiXCR on the RT-PCR reads. The table shows 650,000 to 800,000 distinct CDR3 sequences, with about 14% occurring only once. The chain joins TRBV7-2 to TRBJ2-7; weak D call: TRBD2 (5 bases). The sequence derives from a man over 45 who received an inactivated influenza vaccine. Sequenced material: PBMCs from blood, taken approximately 15 days before vaccination. The CDR3 spells CASSLQSYGIYEQYF. The CDR3 coding sequence is TGTGCCAGCAGCTTACAAAGTTACGGGATCTACGAGCAGTACTTC.